This T cell receptor (beta chain) was sequenced for a study of blood T cell repertoires in COVID-19. Seattle researchers signed up patients amid active infection and tracked them longitudinally. Germline V gene sequence: CDR1 SEHNR, CDR2 FQNEAQ (reference sequence). The CDR3 totals 13 residues. Between the trimmed V and J ends, which lost 8 bases and 5 bases, there was a span of 13 bases. Clones were read by immunoSEQ multiplex PCR, and TCRdb kept only the in-frame ones, dropping some. In the table there are 85,000 to 95,000 clones, around nine tenths of which are singletons. This clonotype was obtained from a man in his sixties with COVID-19, enrolled during active disease. The chain joins TRBV7-9 to TRBJ2-1; D may be TRBD2 (6 bases). Sequencing was performed on peripheral blood. The CDR3 DNA reads TGTGCCAGCGAAGCGGGCCTGGACAATGAGCAGTTCTTC. Translating gives CASEAGLDNEQFF.